Only a few counts were recorded for the clone carrying this TCR beta chain. Its antigen remains unknown. The data stem from a study of response to subunit inactivated influenza vaccine. Germline V gene data show CDR1 as LGHNA and CDR2 as YNFKEQ. This CDR3 has 17 residues. With V trimmed by 1 base and J by 5 bases, 11 bases remained unmatched. Study findings and constraints: Authors suggested that a seasonal influenza vaccination recruits few new T cells each time.

One entry per CDR3 protein, called by TCRdb with MiXCR from the RT-PCR reads. The table shows over 750,000 distinct CDR3 sequences, with 20% to 25% occurring only once. The clonotype comes from a man over 45 who received an inactivated influenza vaccine. The material sequenced was PBMCs from blood, taken about 5 days after vaccination. The chain joins TRBV4-2 to TRBJ2-5; 9 bases agree with TRBD1. CDR3 residues: CASSQGRTGAGGETQYF. CDR3 bases: TGTGCCAGCAGCCAAGGACGGACAGGGGCAGGGGGTGAGACCCAGTACTTC.